Presented here are 20 T cell receptor beta chains from one specimen sequenced in a study of T cell responses to AZD1222 COVID-19 vaccine. Assay used: immunoSEQ multiplex PCR; TCRdb lists only in-frame clones, some missing. The sample consists of around 140,000 clones, roughly 93% of them appearing once. The source was peripheral blood, collected on day 0 of AZD1222 vaccination. These receptors all come from an adult in good health.

Worth noting for this clone: The junction does not match germline at one end; this may be a read error. The chain couples TRBV18 to TRBJ1-1, with TRBD1 matching over 9 bases. This CDR3 has 15 residues. Germline V lookup: CDR1 KGHSH, CDR2 LQKENI. The CDR3 bases are TGTGCCAGCTCACCACTAGGACAGGGGAACGCTGAAGCTTTCTTT. Residues: CASSPLGQGNAEAFF.

J is TRBJ1-1 and V is TRBV6-5, with D possibly TRBD1 on 5 matching bases. This CDR3 is built from 13 residues. Germline loops: CDR1 MNHEY, CDR2 SVGAGI. V lost 10 bases, J lost 1 base, and 13 bases lay in between. CDR3 sequence reads: CATKQGPNTEAFF. Written as DNA, the CDR3 is TGTGCCACTAAGCAGGGTCCGAACACTGAAGCTTTCTTT.

This chain links TRBV10-3 with TRBJ2-5, with a weak D call TRBD2 (5 bases). Germline V lookup: CDR1 ENHRY, CDR2 SYGVKD. The V and J ends lost 5 bases and 2 bases respectively, with 9 bases between them. This CDR3 is built from 13 residues. The CDR3 bases are TGTGCCATCAGTAGAGGGCAGCAAGAGACCCAGTACTTC. Translated: CAISRGQQETQYF.

The chain is built from TRBV30 and TRBJ1-5; a weak D match, TRBD1 (6 bases). This CDR3 region has 15 residues. Trimming removed 2 bases from V and 6 bases from J, with 17 bases in between. CDR1 is GTSNPN and CDR2 is SVGIG in the germline V gene (reference sequence). The CDR3 here is CAWSPSRGDGQPQHF. DNA of the CDR3: TGTGCCTGGAGTCCGAGCAGGGGAGATGGTCAGCCCCAGCATTTT.

The chain uses TRBV27 and TRBJ1-5, with 10 bases lining up with TRBD1. Germline CDR1 MNHEY, CDR2 SMNVEV (reference sequence). The CDR3 is 14 residues long. The trim removed 6 bases at V and 6 bases at J, leaving 5 bases unmatched. The CDR3 DNA sequence: TGTGCCAGCAGCCCGGGACAGGGGCCTCAGCCCCAGCATTTT. Translation gives CASSPGQGPQPQHF.

The chain carries TRBV24-1 and TRBJ2-1; 10 bases map to TRBD2. Per germline, CDR1 KGHDR and CDR2 SFDVKD. This CDR3 is 16 amino acids long. With 3 bases clipped from V and 4 bases from J, the junction kept 5 bases outside the gene matches. CDR3 protein: CATSDKRTSGYNEQFF. The CDR3 DNA sequence: TGTGCCACCAGTGATAAAAGGACTAGCGGTTACAATGAGCAGTTCTTC.

The chain recombines TRBV3-1 (or the pseudogene TRBV3-2) with TRBJ2-7; the match to TRBD2 covers 8 bases. Germline V gene data show CDR1 as LGHDT and CDR2 as YNNKEL (reference sequence). This CDR3 has 15 amino acids. The trim removed 5 bases at V and 5 bases at J, leaving 11 bases unmatched. The CDR3 coding sequence is TGTGCCAGCAGCACTGGACTAGCTTCGAGCGACGAGCAGTACTTC. It encodes CASSTGLASSDEQYF.

V gene TRBV6-5 combines with J gene TRBJ2-1, with D tentatively TRBD1 (5 bases). The V gene's germline CDR1 is MNHEY and CDR2 SVGAGI. Trimming removed 3 bases at V and 4 bases at J, with 13 bases between. The CDR3 extends over 15 amino acids. The CDR3 is CASSYGRALYNEQFF. The CDR3 nucleotides are TGTGCCAGCAGTTATGGCAGGGCCTTATACAATGAGCAGTTCTTC.

CDR3 amino acids: CASSQERGAYEQYF. In DNA, the CDR3 is TGCGCCAGCAGCCAAGAGCGGGGAGCCTACGAGCAGTACTTC. The chain uses TRBV4-3 and TRBJ2-7; TRBD2 is a possible D gene (6 bases). Trimming took 0 bases from V and 2 from J, leaving 8 bases between them. The germline V gene has CDR1 LGHNA and CDR2 YSLEER. The CDR3 is 14 amino acids.

This sequence joins TRBV5-1 and TRBJ1-2; no reliable D call. The V gene lost 4 bases and the J gene lost 8 bases, with 18 bases spanning the gap. The CDR3 loop spans 14 amino acids. Germline values: CDR1 SGHRS, CDR2 YFSETQ. CDR3 bases: TGCGCCAGCAGCCCAGACATCGAAAAGAGGGGCTACACCTTC. Translating it yields CASSPDIEKRGYTF.

The chain has TRBV7-6 and TRBJ2-2, with a weak D call TRBD1 (5 bases). This CDR3 has 16 amino acids. From germline, CDR1 is SGHVS and CDR2 FNYEAQ. Deletions cut 1 base from V and 4 bases from J, with 13 bases between. The CDR3, as DNA: TGTGCCAGCAGCTTAGGAGCAGGGTTGGGCACCGGGGAGCTGTTTTTT. Protein sequence: CASSLGAGLGTGELFF.

This chain links TRBV5-1 with TRBJ2-2; D gene ambiguous. The CDR3 totals 13 residues. CDR1 is SGHRS and CDR2 is YFSETQ in the germline V gene. V shed 10 bases and J shed 3 bases, with 13 bases lying between them. The CDR3 protein is CAGSNPDTGELFF. The CDR3 nucleotides are TGCGCCGGTTCGAACCCGGACACCGGGGAGCTGTTTTTT.

The chain employs TRBV19 and TRBJ1-1; TRBD1 agrees at 8 bases. Unmatched junction bases numbered 9, after V lost 5 bases and J lost 1 base. Germline CDR1 is LNHDA and CDR2 is SQIVND (reference sequence). CDR3 length: 16 amino acids. DNA for the CDR3: TGTGCCAGTAGTCCGCGGACAGGGCATACGAACACTGAAGCTTTCTTT. Translated: CASSPRTGHTNTEAFF.

The chain has TRBV12-3 or TRBV12-4 and TRBJ2-2; D gene ambiguous. The CDR3 loop spans 13 amino acids. Trimming left V 10 bases short and J 5 bases short, with 14 bases between. Here the CDR3 DNA reads TGTGCCACCAAACTCTTTTGGACCGGGGAGCTGTTTTTT. Encoded protein: CATKLFWTGELFF.

In nucleotides, the CDR3 is TGTGCCAGCAGCGAACGACTAGCGGGGGCAGAGACCCAGTACTTC. Translating gives CASSERLAGAETQYF. The rearrangement links TRBV13 to TRBJ2-5, with 12 bases aligning to TRBD2. The trim removed 5 bases at V and 4 bases at J, leaving 5 bases unmatched. This CDR3 has 15 amino acids. The V gene's germline CDR1 is PRHDT and CDR2 FYEKMQ (reference sequence).

CDR3 sequence: CASSSGVFTF. The CDR3 DNA reads TGTGCCAGCAGTTCAGGGGTCTTCACCTTC. The rearrangement uses TRBV12-3 or TRBV12-4 and TRBJ1-2; possibly TRBD1 for D (6 bases). V was trimmed by 4 bases and J by 13 bases, leaving 10 bases between them. The CDR3 spans 10 residues.

V is TRBV27 and J is TRBJ1-1; D is uncertain. Germline V gene lookup returns CDR1 MNHEY and CDR2 SMNVEV (reference sequence). The length of the CDR3 is 15 residues. V was clipped by 4 bases and J by 1 base, with 13 bases between them. The CDR3 loop reads CASSSMAGRNTEAFF. DNA of the CDR3: TGTGCCAGCAGTTCTATGGCCGGCAGGAACACTGAAGCTTTCTTT.

In regard to this clone: The junction departs from germline at one end; a sequencing error may be responsible. The J gene is TRBJ2-3, the V gene TRBV10-3, with 9 bases lining up with TRBD2. The germline V gene has CDR1 ENHRY and CDR2 SYGVKD. This CDR3 is 14 amino acids long. CDR3 protein: CASSSGGLPDTQYF. As DNA, the CDR3 is TGTGCCAGCAGTAGCGGGGGTTTACCAGATACGCAGTATTTT.

The gene calls are TRBV19 and TRBJ1-1; unclear D gene. Germline loops: CDR1 LNHDA, CDR2 SQIVND (reference sequence). This CDR3 is 12 amino acids long. Trimming shortened V by 6 bases and J by 2 bases, and 7 bases separated the two germline ends. The CDR3 loop reads CASSELNTEAFF. The DNA of the CDR3 is TGTGCCAGTAGCGAGTTAAACACTGAAGCTTTCTTT.

The genes are TRBV4-2 and TRBJ1-4; TRBD1 might be the D (5 bases). The CDR3 sequence is 17 residues long. With 3 bases removed from V and 8 bases from J, the gap between germline ends came to 22 bases. Looked up from germline, CDR1 is LGHNA and CDR2 is YNFKEQ. CDR3 sequence: CASSHDPDSSFGEKLFF. The CDR3, as DNA: TGTGCCAGCAGCCACGACCCCGACAGTTCTTTTGGCGAAAAACTGTTTTTT.